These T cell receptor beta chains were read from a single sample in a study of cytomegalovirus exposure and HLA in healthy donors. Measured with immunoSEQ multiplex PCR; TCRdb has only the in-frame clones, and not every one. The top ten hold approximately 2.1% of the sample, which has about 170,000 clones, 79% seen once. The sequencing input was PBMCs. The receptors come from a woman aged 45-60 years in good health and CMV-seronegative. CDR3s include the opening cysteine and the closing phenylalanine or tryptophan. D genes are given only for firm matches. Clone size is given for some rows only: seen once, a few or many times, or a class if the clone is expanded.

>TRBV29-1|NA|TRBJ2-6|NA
CSVEFRRANSGANVLTF
TGCAGCGTTGAATTTCGGCGGGCTAACTCTGGGGCCAACGTCCTGACTTTC
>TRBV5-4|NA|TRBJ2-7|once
CASSLEPGADELYF
TGTGCCAGCAGCTTGGAGCCAGGGGCCGACGAGCTGTACTTC
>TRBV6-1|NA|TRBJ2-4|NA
CASRWGDSKNIQYF
TGTGCCAGCAGGTGGGGGGATTCCAAAAACATTCAGTACTTC
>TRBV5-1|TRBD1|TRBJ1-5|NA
CASSQGVGNQPQHF
TGTGCCAGCAGCCAGGGGGTGGGCAATCAGCCCCAGCATTTT
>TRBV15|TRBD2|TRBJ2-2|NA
CATSRRAGVNTGELFF
TGTGCCACCAGCAGAAGAGCGGGAGTTAACACCGGGGAGCTGTTTTTT
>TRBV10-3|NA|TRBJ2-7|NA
CAISEGRESSYEQYF
TGTGCCATCAGTGAGGGTAGGGAGAGCTCCTACGAGCAGTACTTC
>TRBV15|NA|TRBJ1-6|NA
CATSSRVGGNSPLHF
TGTGCCACCAGCAGCAGGGTCGGGGGTAATTCACCCCTCCACTTT
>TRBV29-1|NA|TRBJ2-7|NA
CSVEGRHYEQYF
TGCAGCGTTGAGGGGCGTCACTACGAGCAGTACTTC
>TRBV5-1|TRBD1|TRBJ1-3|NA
CASSLEGGGNTIYF
TGCGCCAGCAGCTTAGAAGGGGGCGGAAACACCATATATTTT
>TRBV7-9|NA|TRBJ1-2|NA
CASSLVGGYGYTF
TGTGCCAGCAGCTTAGTAGGGGGCTATGGCTACACCTTC
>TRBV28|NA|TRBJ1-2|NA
CASSLGTGYNYGYTF
TGTGCCAGCAGTTTGGGAACAGGCTATAACTATGGCTACACCTTC
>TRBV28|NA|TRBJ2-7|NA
CASSHRAPLGYEQYF
TGTGCCAGCAGTCACAGGGCCCCTCTCGGGTACGAGCAGTACTTC
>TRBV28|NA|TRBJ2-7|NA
CASGTPGRPEQYF
TGTGCCAGCGGAACGCCAGGGCGCCCGGAGCAGTACTTC